These T cell receptor beta chains were read from a single sample in a study of OX40 agonist ivuxolimab in advanced cancers. The table came from immunoSEQ multiplex PCR; TCRdb's copy has only in-frame clones and leaves some out. The sample lists fewer than 90,000 clones, around 87% occurring once. The sample consisted of CD4+ or CD8+ T cells sorted from blood, taken in a trial of the OX40 agonist ivuxolimab. These receptors originate from an adult with an advanced solid tumor such as melanoma, head and neck, liver or kidney cancer. Both conserved end residues are part of each CDR3. D genes are given only for firm matches. Only some rows state a clone size, as once, few, many or a class for expanded clones.

cdr3_length j_call v_call clone_size d_call cdr3_aa cdr3_nt
12 TRBJ1-5 TRBV6-6 NA NA CASSYLQGPQHF TGTGCCAGCAGTTACTTACAGGGACCCCAGCATTTT
12 TRBJ2-1 TRBV28 once NA CASSPSRVEQFF TGTGCCAGCAGTCCGAGCCGGGTAGAGCAGTTCTTC
13 TRBJ2-5 TRBV5-4 NA TRBD1 CASSLQGKETQYF TGTGCCAGCAGCTTACAGGGGAAGGAGACCCAGTACTTC
14 TRBJ2-5 TRBV7-3 NA NA CASSLGPTQETQYF TGTGCCAGCAGCTTGGGGCCTACCCAAGAGACCCAGTACTTC
15 TRBJ2-1 TRBV6-1 once NA CASRFPALVGNEQFF TGTGCCAGCCGGTTCCCTGCTCTCGTTGGGAATGAGCAGTTCTTC
12 TRBJ2-7 TRBV5-4 NA NA CASSRDSYEQYF TGTGCCAGCAGCCGTGACAGTTACGAGCAGTACTTC
16 TRBJ2-2 TRBV4-3 NA TRBD1 CASSWGQGANTGELFF TGCGCCAGCAGCTGGGGACAGGGGGCGAACACCGGGGAGCTGTTTTTT
15 TRBJ1-6 TRBV4-3 NA NA CASSQVGTEGSPLHF TGCGCCAGCAGCCAAGTCGGGACCGAGGGTTCACCCCTCCACTTT
15 TRBJ2-7 TRBV19 NA TRBD1 CASSTGTGGSYEQYF TGTGCCAGTAGTACCGGGACAGGGGGCTCCTACGAGCAGTACTTC
13 TRBJ1-1 TRBV30 NA NA CAWSKGMNTEAFF TGTGCCTGGAGTAAGGGTATGAACACTGAAGCTTTCTTT
15 TRBJ2-3 TRBV27 NA TRBD2 CASSLRSGGRDTQYF TGTGCCAGCAGTTTAAGGAGCGGGGGTAGAGATACGCAGTATTTT
13 TRBJ2-1 TRBV4-3 few NA CASSQEGHNEQFF TGCGCCAGCAGCCAAGAGGGGCACAATGAGCAGTTCTTC
20 TRBJ2-2 TRBV5-1 few TRBD2 CASSPYNLGTSVLRSGELFF TGCGCCAGCAGCCCTTATAATCTCGGGACTAGCGTCCTGCGATCCGGGGAGCTGTTTTTT
17 TRBJ1-3 TRBV6-1 once NA CASSEANSRGTGNTIYF TGTGCCAGCAGTGAAGCCAACTCTAGGGGAACTGGAAACACCATATATTTT
14 TRBJ2-3 TRBV7-9 NA TRBD2 CASRTSGNTDTQYF TGTGCCAGCAGGACTAGCGGGAACACAGATACGCAGTATTTT
13 TRBJ2-3 TRBV2 few NA CASTGRPRDTQYF TGTGCCAGCACTGGGAGGCCGAGGGATACGCAGTATTTT
13 TRBJ1-2 TRBV11-2 NA NA CASSPGIGVGYTF TGTGCCAGCAGCCCAGGGATCGGGGTTGGCTACACCTTC
15 TRBJ2-2 TRBV6-8 NA TRBD1 CASSKGQGGTGELFF TGTGCCAGCAGCAAGGGACAGGGTGGTACCGGGGAGCTGTTTTTT
12 TRBJ2-5 TRBV11-3 NA NA CASRKGEETQYF TGTGCCAGCAGAAAGGGTGAAGAGACCCAGTACTTC
14 TRBJ1-2 TRBV19 NA TRBD1 CASSERDSVYGYTF TGTGCCAGTAGTGAACGGGACAGTGTCTATGGCTACACCTTC
16 TRBJ1-5 TRBV7-8 NA NA CASSPPSDVFNQPQHF TGTGCCAGCAGCCCCCCCTCGGACGTTTTTAATCAGCCCCAGCATTTT
13 TRBJ1-1 TRBV11-2 NA NA CASSLERNTEAFF TGTGCCAGCAGCTTAGAGAGGAACACTGAAGCTTTCTTT
14 TRBJ1-2 TRBV5-5 NA NA CASSLESANYGYTF TGTGCCAGCAGCTTGGAGAGCGCTAACTATGGCTACACCTTC
18 TRBJ2-1 TRBV11-2 NA TRBD2 CASSLRTSGGASYNEQFF TGTGCCAGCAGCCTCCGGACTAGCGGGGGGGCCTCCTACAATGAGCAGTTCTTC
12 TRBJ2-5 TRBV5-1 NA NA CASSLRRETQYF TGCGCCAGCAGCTTGAGGCGGGAGACCCAGTACTTC
14 TRBJ2-1 TRBV7-3 few NA CASSSLGSNNEQFF TGTGCCAGCAGCTCTCTGGGCTCCAACAATGAGCAGTTCTTC
15 TRBJ1-3 TRBV7-2 NA NA CASSLAEISGNTIYF TGTGCCAGCAGCTTAGCCGAGATCTCTGGAAACACCATATATTTT
14 TRBJ1-5 TRBV28 NA NA CASRGGSGNQPQHF TGTGCCAGCCGGGGGGGTTCAGGCAATCAGCCCCAGCATTTT